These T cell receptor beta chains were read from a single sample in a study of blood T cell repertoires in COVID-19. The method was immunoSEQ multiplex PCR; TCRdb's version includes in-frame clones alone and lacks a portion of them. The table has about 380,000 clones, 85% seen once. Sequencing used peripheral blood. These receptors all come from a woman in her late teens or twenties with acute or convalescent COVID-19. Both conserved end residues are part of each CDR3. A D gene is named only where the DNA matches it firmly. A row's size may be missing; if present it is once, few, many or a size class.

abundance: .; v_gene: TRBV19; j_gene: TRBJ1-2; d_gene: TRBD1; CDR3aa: CASSIGTVGYTF; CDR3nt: TGTGCCAGTAGTATCGGGACAGTCGGCTACACCTTC
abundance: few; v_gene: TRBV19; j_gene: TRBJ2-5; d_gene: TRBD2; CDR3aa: CASSISGGAGETQYF; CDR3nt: TGTGCCAGTAGTATTAGCGGGGGGGCCGGGGAGACCCAGTACTTC
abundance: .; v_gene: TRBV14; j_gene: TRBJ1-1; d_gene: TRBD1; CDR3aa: CASSQDPGQVNTEAFF; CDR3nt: TGTGCCAGCAGCCAAGATCCGGGACAGGTGAACACTGAAGCTTTCTTT
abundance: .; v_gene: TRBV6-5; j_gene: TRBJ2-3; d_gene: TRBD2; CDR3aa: CASSYGTSGGTDTQYF; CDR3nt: TGTGCCAGCAGTTACGGCACTAGCGGGGGTACAGATACGCAGTATTTT
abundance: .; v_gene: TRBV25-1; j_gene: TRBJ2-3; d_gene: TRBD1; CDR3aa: CASSDADRGRADTQYF; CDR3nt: TGTGCCAGCAGTGACGCCGACAGGGGAAGAGCAGATACGCAGTATTTT
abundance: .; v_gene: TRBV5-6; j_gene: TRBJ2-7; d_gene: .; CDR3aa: CASSLVGGEYEQYF; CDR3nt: TGTGCCAGCAGCTTGGTAGGGGGTGAGTACGAGCAGTACTTC
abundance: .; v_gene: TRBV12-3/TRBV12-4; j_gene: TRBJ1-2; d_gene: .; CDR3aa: CASSQDQGYGYTF; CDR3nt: TGTGCCAGCAGCCAAGATCAGGGCTATGGCTACACCTTC
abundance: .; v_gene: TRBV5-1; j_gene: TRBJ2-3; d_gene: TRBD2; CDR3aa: CASSLESSGSTDTQYF; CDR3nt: TGCGCCAGCAGCTTGGAAAGTAGCGGGAGCACAGATACGCAGTATTTT
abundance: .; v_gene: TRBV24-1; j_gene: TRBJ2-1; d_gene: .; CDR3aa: CATSPNDRNYNEQFF; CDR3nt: TGTGCCACCAGCCCCAACGACAGAAACTACAATGAGCAGTTCTTC
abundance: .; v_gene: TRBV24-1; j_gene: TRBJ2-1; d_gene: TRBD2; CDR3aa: CATSDLGEGLEEQFF; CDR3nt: TGTGCCACCAGTGATTTGGGGGAGGGTCTGGAGGAGCAGTTCTTC
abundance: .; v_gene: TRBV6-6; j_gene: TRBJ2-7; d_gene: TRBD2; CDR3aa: CASSYSPGGSSYEQYF; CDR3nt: TGTGCCAGCAGTTACTCTCCAGGCGGGAGCTCCTACGAGCAGTACTTC
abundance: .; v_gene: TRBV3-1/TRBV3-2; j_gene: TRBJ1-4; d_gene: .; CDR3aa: CASSQGRQITNEKLFF; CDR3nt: TGTGCCAGCAGCCAAGGGAGACAGATAACTAATGAAAAACTGTTTTTT
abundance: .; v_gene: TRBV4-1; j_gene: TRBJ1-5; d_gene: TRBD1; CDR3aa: CASSLDRGYNQPQHF; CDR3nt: TGCGCCAGCAGCCTGGACAGGGGGTATAATCAGCCCCAGCATTTT
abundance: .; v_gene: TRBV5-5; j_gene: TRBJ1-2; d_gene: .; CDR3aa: CASSAGFGYGYTF; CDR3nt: TGTGCCAGCAGCGCAGGGTTCGGCTATGGCTACACCTTC
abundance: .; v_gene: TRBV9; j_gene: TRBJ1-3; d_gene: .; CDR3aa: CASSEEVSGNTIYF; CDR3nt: TGTGCCAGCAGCGAAGAGGTCTCTGGAAACACCATATATTTT
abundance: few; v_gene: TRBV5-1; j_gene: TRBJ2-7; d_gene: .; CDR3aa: CASSMTGFYEQYF; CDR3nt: TGCGCCAGCAGCATGACAGGTTTCTACGAGCAGTACTTC
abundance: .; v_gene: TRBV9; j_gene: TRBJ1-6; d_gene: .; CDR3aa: CATGKEHGSPLHF; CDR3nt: TGTGCCACCGGCAAGGAGCATGGATCACCCCTCCACTTT
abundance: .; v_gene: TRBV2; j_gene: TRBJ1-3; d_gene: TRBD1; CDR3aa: CATSGDRAGNTIYF; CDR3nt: TGTGCCACCTCGGGGGACAGGGCCGGAAACACCATATATTTT
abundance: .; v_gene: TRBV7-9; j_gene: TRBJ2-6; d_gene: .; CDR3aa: CASSPAGANVLTF; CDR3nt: TGTGCCAGCAGCCCGGCTGGGGCCAACGTCCTGACTTTC
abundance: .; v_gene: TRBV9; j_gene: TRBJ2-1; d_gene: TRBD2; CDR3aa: CASSRLAGDSYNEQFF; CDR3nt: TGTGCCAGCAGCAGACTAGCGGGTGATTCCTACAATGAGCAGTTCTTC
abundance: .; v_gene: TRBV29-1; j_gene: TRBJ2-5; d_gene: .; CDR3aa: CSVAAGQGETQYF; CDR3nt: TGCAGCGTTGCTGCAGGGCAGGGCGAGACCCAGTACTTC
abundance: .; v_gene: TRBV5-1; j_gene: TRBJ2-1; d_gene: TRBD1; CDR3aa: CATMSGGAGNEQFF; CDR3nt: TGCGCCACCATGTCAGGGGGTGCTGGCAATGAGCAGTTCTTC
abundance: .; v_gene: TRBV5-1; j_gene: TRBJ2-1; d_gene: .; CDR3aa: CASSSSGLLLWGSYNEQFF; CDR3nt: TGCGCCAGCAGCTCATCGGGACTCCTTCTATGGGGCTCCTACAATGAGCAGTTCTTC
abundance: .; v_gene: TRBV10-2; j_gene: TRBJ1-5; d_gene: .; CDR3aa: CASAGRGGRGSNQPQHF; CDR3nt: TGCGCCAGCGCCGGGAGGGGAGGACGCGGTAGCAATCAGCCCCAGCATTTT
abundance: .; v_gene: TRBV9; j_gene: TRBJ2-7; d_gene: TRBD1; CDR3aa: CASSLGQGANEQYF; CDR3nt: TGTGCCAGCAGCCTAGGACAGGGTGCTAACGAGCAGTACTTC
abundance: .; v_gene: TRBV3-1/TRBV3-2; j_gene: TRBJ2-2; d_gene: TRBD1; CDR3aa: CASSQGTGTGDTGELFF; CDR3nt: TGTGCCAGCAGCCAAGGGACCGGGACAGGGGACACCGGGGAGCTGTTTTTT
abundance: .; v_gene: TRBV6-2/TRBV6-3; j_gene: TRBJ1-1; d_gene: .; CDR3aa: CASSYTRGKGSIEAFF; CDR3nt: TGTGCCAGCAGTTACACCCGCGGGAAGGGGAGTATTGAAGCTTTCTTT
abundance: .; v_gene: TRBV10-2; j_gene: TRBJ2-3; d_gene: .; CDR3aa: CASNRRGGDTQYF; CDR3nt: TGCGCCAGCAACCGGAGAGGTGGAGATACGCAGTATTTT
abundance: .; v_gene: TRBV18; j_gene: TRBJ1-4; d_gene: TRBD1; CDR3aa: CASSRQGANEKLFF; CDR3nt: TGTGCCAGCTCACGCCAGGGGGCCAATGAAAAACTGTTTTTT
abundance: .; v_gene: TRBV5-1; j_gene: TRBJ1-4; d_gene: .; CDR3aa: CASSLARPQFF; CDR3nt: TGCGCCAGCAGCTTGGCCAGGCCCCAGTTTTTT
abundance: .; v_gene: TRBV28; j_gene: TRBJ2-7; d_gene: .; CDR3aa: CASSGRMSYEQYF; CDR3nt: TGTGCCAGCTCAGGTAGGATGTCCTACGAGCAGTACTTC
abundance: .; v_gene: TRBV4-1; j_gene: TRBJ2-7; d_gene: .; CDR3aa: CASSQVPGNPYEQYF; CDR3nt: TGCGCCAGCAGCCAAGTACCGGGAAACCCCTACGAGCAGTACTTC
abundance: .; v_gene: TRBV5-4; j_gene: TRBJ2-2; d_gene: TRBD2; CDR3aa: CASSAGGRVAGELFF; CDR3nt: TGTGCCAGCAGCGCGGGGGGCCGGGTTGCCGGGGAGCTGTTTTTT
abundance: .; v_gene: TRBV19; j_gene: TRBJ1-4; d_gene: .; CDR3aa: CASSIAGTTNEKLFF; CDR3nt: TGTGCCAGTAGTATAGCCGGGACAACTAATGAAAAACTGTTTTTT
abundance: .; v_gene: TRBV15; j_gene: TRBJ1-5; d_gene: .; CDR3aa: CATGAGLNQPQHF; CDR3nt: TGTGCCACCGGTGCAGGCCTCAATCAGCCCCAGCATTTT
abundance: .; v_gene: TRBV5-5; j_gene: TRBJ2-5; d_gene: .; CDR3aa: CASSLVEAQETQYF; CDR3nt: TGTGCCAGCAGCTTGGTAGAGGCCCAAGAGACCCAGTACTTC
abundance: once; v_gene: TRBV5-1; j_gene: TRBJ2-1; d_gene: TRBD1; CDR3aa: CASSWTGSNEQFF; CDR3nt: TGCGCCAGCAGCTGGACAGGTTCCAATGAGCAGTTCTTC
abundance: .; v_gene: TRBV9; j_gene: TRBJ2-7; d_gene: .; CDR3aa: CASSAETDYEQYF; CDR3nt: TGTGCCAGCAGCGCAGAGACAGACTACGAGCAGTACTTC
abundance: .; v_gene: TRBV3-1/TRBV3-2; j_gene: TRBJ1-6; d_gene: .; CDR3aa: CASSQDLRNSPLHF; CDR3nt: TGTGCCAGCAGCCAAGATTTGCGAAATTCACCCCTCCACTTT
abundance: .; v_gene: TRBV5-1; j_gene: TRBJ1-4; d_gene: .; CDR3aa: CASSLSEGAVTNEKLFF; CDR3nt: TGCGCCAGCAGCTTAAGCGAAGGGGCGGTAACTAATGAAAAACTGTTTTTT
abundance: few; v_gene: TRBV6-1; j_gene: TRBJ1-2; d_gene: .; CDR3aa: CASSGITGKANYGYTF; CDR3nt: TGTGCCAGCAGTGGGATTACAGGGAAAGCTAACTATGGCTACACCTTC
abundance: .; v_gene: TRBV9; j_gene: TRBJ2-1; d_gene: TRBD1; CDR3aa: CASSVRGDRDDEQFF; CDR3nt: TGTGCCAGCAGCGTAAGAGGGGACAGGGACGATGAGCAGTTCTTC
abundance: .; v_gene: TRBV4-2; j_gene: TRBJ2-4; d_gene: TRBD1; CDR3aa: CASSQEPQGFSIAAKNIQYF; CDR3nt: TGTGCCAGCAGCCAAGAACCACAGGGGTTCTCTATTGCGGCCAAAAACATTCAGTACTTC
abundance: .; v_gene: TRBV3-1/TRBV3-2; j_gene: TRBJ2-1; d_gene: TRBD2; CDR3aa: CASSQVRSGRANEQFF; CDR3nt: TGTGCCAGCAGCCAAGTTCGTAGCGGGAGGGCCAATGAGCAGTTCTTC
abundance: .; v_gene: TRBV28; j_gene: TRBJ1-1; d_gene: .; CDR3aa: CASSSQGLATEAFF; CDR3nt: TGTGCCAGCAGTTCACAGGGTTTGGCCACTGAAGCTTTCTTT
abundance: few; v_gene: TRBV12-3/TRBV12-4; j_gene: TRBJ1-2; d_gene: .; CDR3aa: CASGQNYGYTF; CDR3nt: TGTGCCAGCGGACAGAACTATGGCTACACCTTC
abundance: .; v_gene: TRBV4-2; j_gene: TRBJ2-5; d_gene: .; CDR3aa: CASSQDDGEETQYF; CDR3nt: TGTGCCAGCAGCCAAGACGACGGGGAGGAGACCCAGTACTTC
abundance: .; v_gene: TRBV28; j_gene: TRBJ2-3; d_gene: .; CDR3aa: CASSSTSSTDTQYF; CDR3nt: TGTGCCAGCAGTTCCACTTCTAGCACAGATACGCAGTATTTT
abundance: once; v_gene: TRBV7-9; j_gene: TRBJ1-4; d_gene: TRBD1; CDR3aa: CASSFGQGVEKLFF; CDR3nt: TGTGCCAGCAGCTTTGGACAGGGGGTTGAAAAACTGTTTTTT
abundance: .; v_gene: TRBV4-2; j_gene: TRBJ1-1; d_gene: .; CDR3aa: CASSQDKAGNTEAFF; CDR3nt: TGTGCCAGCAGCCAAGATAAGGCAGGGAACACTGAAGCTTTCTTT